Shown below are 16 T cell receptor beta chains from a single sample sequenced in a study of radiotherapy plus CTLA-4 blockade in lung cancer. Clones were read by immunoSEQ multiplex PCR, and TCRdb kept only the in-frame ones, dropping some. The sample shows roughly 58,000 clones, about 80% of them seen only once. The sequencing used peripheral blood, collected from a patient treated with radiotherapy plus ipilimumab. The receptors were gathered from a human donor with non-small cell lung cancer whose response to radiotherapy plus ipilimumab could not be evaluated.

This chain links TRBV9 with TRBJ2-2, with TRBD2 matching over 10 bases. Trimming removed 4 bases from V and 1 base from J; junction bases left unmatched: 1. This CDR3 is 15 amino acids long. Germline values: CDR1 SGDLS, CDR2 YYNGEE. CDR3: CASSPSGGNTGELFF. As DNA, the CDR3 is TGTGCCAGCAGCCCTAGCGGGGGGAACACCGGGGAGCTGTTTTTT. The full variable domain, completed using reference TRBV9 and TRBJ2-2, is DSGVTQTPKHLITATGQRVTLRCSPRSGDLSVYWYQQSLDQGLQFLIQYYNGEERAKGNILERFSAQQFPDLHSELNLSSLELGDSALYFCASSPSGGNTGELFFGEGSRLTVL.

The V gene is TRBV7-2, the J gene TRBJ2-3; tentative D call: TRBD2 (6 bases). The V end lost 5 bases, the J end lost 3 bases, and 9 bases lay between the germline ends. Germline V gene data show CDR1 as SGHTA and CDR2 as FQGNSA. This CDR3 is 13 amino acids long. The CDR3 DNA follows: TGTGCCAGCAGCCGTCTAGCGACAGATACGCAGTATTTT. It yields the protein CASSRLATDTQYF. The full variable domain, its missing parts supplied by reference TRBV7-2 and TRBJ2-3, is GAGVSQSPSNKVTEKGKDVELRCDPISGHTALYWYRQSLGQGLEFLIYFQGNSAPDKSGLPSDRFSAERTGGSVSTLTIQRTQQEDSAVYLCASSRLATDTQYFGPGTRLTVL.

The V and J genes are TRBV7-8 and TRBJ2-7, with 8 bases lining up with TRBD2. This CDR3 contains 16 residues. Germline V CDR1 and CDR2: SGHVS, FQNEAQ. J gave up 2 bases and V 0 bases, and 6 bases lay outside the gene matches. CDR3 nucleotide sequence: TGTGCCAGCAGCTTAGCGCGCCCGGGACTAGCCTACGAGCAGTACTTC. This encodes CASSLARPGLAYEQYF.

The chain recombines TRBV7-8 with TRBJ1-2, with 8 nucleotides matching TRBD1. The CDR3 loop spans 13 amino acids. Germline lookup yields CDR1 SGHVS and CDR2 FQNEAQ. Trimming removed 5 bases from V and 4 bases from J; junction bases left unmatched: 3. CDR3 DNA: TGTGCCAGCAGCGCCGGACAGGGCTATGGCTACACCTTC. Residues: CASSAGQGYGYTF.

The rearrangement uses TRBV29-1 and TRBJ1-3; unclear D gene. The CDR3 loop spans 11 amino acids. Germline values: CDR1 SQVTM, CDR2 ANQGSEA. Deletions cut 8 bases from V and 4 bases from J, with 9 bases between. CDR3 in DNA: TGCAGCAGCTCATCGGGAAACACCATATATTTT. It codes for CSSSSGNTIYF.

This rearrangement joins TRBV6-6 to TRBJ1-1; 7 bases line up with TRBD1. With V trimmed by 5 bases and J by 1 base, 10 bases remained unmatched. The CDR3 runs 16 residues. Germline V gene lookup returns CDR1 MNHNY and CDR2 SVGAGI (reference sequence). CDR3 nucleotides: TGTGCCAGCAGTACCCGACAGGGAGCCCAGAACACTGAAGCTTTCTTT. This sequence encodes CASSTRQGAQNTEAFF.

This clone appeared a few times. The rearrangement joins TRBV10-3 to TRBJ2-1; 7 positions agree with TRBD2. Germline CDR1 and CDR2: ENHRY and SYGVKD. V was clipped by 3 bases and J by 3 bases; unmatched bases: 5. The length of the CDR3 is 15 residues. The CDR3 coding sequence is TGTGCCATCAGTGACCAGAGCGGGGTCTACAATGAGCAGTTCTTC. Translated, it gives CAISDQSGVYNEQFF.

Here the CDR3 reads CASSEHRDYGYTF. CDR3 nucleotide sequence: TGTGCCAGCAGTGAACACAGGGACTATGGCTACACCTTC. This sequence joins TRBV6-1 and TRBJ1-2; tentative D call: TRBD1 (6 bases). Germline-derived CDR1 and CDR2 are MNHNS and SASEGT. The CDR3 sequence is 13 residues long. Trimming cost V 2 bases and J 3 bases, with 7 bases left between them.

The sample holds one count of this clone. V and J are TRBV6-5 and TRBJ2-7; 7 nucleotides align to TRBD1. The CDR3 totals 15 residues. V lost 3 bases, J lost 2 bases, and 7 bases stayed unmatched. CDR1 is MNHEY, CDR2 SVGAGI, per germline. CDR3 coding DNA: TGTGCCAGCAGTTATGTGACAGGGAGAGCCTACGAGCAGTACTTC. It specifies CASSYVTGRAYEQYF.

V is TRBV5-1 and J is TRBJ2-5; D is uncertain. V dropped 0 bases and J dropped 0 bases, with 6 bases sitting between them. From germline, CDR1 is SGHRS and CDR2 YFSETQ. The CDR3 spans 14 residues. The CDR3 sequence is CASSLEHYQETQYF. Written as DNA, the CDR3 is TGCGCCAGCAGCTTGGAGCACTACCAAGAGACCCAGTACTTC.

In this sample, this clone turned up a few times. The chain recombines TRBV5-6 with TRBJ2-3; no firm D call. CDR3 size: 13 residues. Per the germline V gene, CDR1 is SGHDT and CDR2 is YYEEEE. V lost 1 base and J lost 0, with 3 bases in between. Here the CDR3 DNA reads TGTGCCAGCAGCTTGCTCAGCACAGATACGCAGTATTTT. It specifies CASSLLSTDTQYF.

This chain links TRBV7-9 with TRBJ1-1, with D uncertain. The CDR3 is made up of 12 amino acids. In germline, CDR1 is SEHNR, CDR2 FQNEAQ (reference sequence). Trimming took 4 bases from V and 5 from J, leaving 8 bases between them. The CDR3 DNA is TGTGCCAGCAGCTCAGCCGGGACTGAAGCTTTCTTT. Its translation is CASSSAGTEAFF.

The table lists this clone with a few counts. The chain uses TRBV27 and TRBJ1-5, with D maybe TRBD1 (6 bases). From germline, CDR1 is MNHEY and CDR2 SMNVEV (reference sequence). The CDR3 is 15 amino acids. V lost 5 bases, J lost 3 bases, and 14 bases lay in between. This chain's CDR3 is CASSPGAGVNQPQHF. Written as DNA, the CDR3 is TGTGCCAGCAGTCCCGGGGCAGGGGTCAATCAGCCCCAGCATTTT.

The chain combines TRBV19 with TRBJ1-4, with a possible D match to TRBD1 (5 bases). Germline CDR1 LNHDA, CDR2 SQIVND (reference sequence). The CDR3 contains 15 residues. Trimming left V 6 bases short and J 8 bases short, with 19 bases between. CDR3 sequence (DNA): TGTGCCAGTAGCATAAGGGGAGGGGTAGGCGAAAAACTGTTTTTT. This sequence encodes CASSIRGGVGEKLFF.

CDR3 loop: CASSPRQATNEKLFF. The CDR3, as DNA: TGCGCCAGCAGCCCCAGACAGGCAACTAATGAAAAACTGTTTTTT. This chain joins TRBV4-1 and TRBJ1-4, with a weak D call TRBD1 (6 bases). V lost 4 bases and J lost 0, with 9 bases in between. CDR1 is MGHRA and CDR2 is YSYEKL in the germline V gene. The CDR3 runs to 15 residues.

The rearrangement joins TRBV6-5 to TRBJ2-5; D unresolved. V lost 3 bases and J 4 bases, leaving 6 bases between the germline ends. CDR1 and CDR2 (germline): MNHEY, SVGAGI. The CDR3 loop spans 12 amino acids. The CDR3 DNA follows: TGTGCCAGCAGTTATAACTTAGAGACCCAGTACTTC. Translated, it gives CASSYNLETQYF.